A single sample is the source of the 6 T cell receptor beta chains below, sequenced in a study of blood T cells in healthy people across ages. Then a second PCR, running about 6 to 11 cycles, was carried out with a sample-barcoded 5' primer and a J-beta primer mix. TCRdb re-analysed the 5' RACE reads in MiXCR, keeping a single row per CDR3 protein. The sample shows some 1.6 million distinct CDR3 sequences, roughly a third of them seen only once. Sequencing input: blood. These receptors were obtained from a woman in her thirties in good health.

The chain is built from TRBV30 and TRBJ2-3; D is possibly TRBD1 or TRBD2 (6 bases each). The CDR3 loop spans 11 amino acids. Germline loops: CDR1 GTSNPN, CDR2 SVGIG (reference sequence). Trimming pared 1 base from V and 10 bases from J, leaving 9 bases between. The CDR3 region is CAWSDRGPQYF. CDR3 nucleotides: TGTGCCTGGAGTGATCGGGGGCCGCAGTATTTT.

This chain joins TRBV5-1 and TRBJ2-3; TRBD2 matches at 8 bases. This CDR3 region has 21 residues. Germline CDR1 and CDR2: SGHRS and YFSETQ. V was pared by 0 bases and J by 2 bases, with 20 bases of the junction left unmatched. The CDR3 coding sequence is TGCGCCAGCAGCTTGGACCCCATCTCGGTGCGGGAGGCCCGAGACACAGATACGCAGTATTTT. Translated, it gives CASSLDPISVREARDTDTQYF.

This clonotype was counted at least ten times. Germline is not matched at one junction end, which may reflect a read error. The genes are TRBV11-2 and TRBJ2-1; D remains ambiguous. CDR1 and CDR2 from the germline V gene are SGHAT and FQNNGV. The CDR3 spans 14 residues. The CDR3 bases are TGCGCCAGCAGCCATGGAAGCTCCTACAATGAGCAGTTCTTC. It codes for CASSHGSSYNEQFF.

This clonotype appeared once. The rearrangement links TRBV9 to TRBJ2-1; 7 bases are shared with TRBD2. This CDR3 contains 15 residues. Germline V CDR1 and CDR2: SGDLS, YYNGEE. With V trimmed by 5 bases and J by 5 bases, 10 bases remained unmatched. In nucleotides, the CDR3 is TGTGCCAGCAGTGCCCCGGGAGGTGGTGACAATGAGCAGTTCTTC. This gives the protein CASSAPGGGDNEQFF.

A few counts support this clonotype. The chain employs TRBV12-3 or TRBV12-4 and TRBJ2-3; 10 nucleotides agree with TRBD2. The V gene end was trimmed by 0 bases and the J gene end by 3 bases; junction bases not matched to a gene: 6. The CDR3 spans 17 residues. The CDR3 protein is CASSLASGGAGTDTQYF. The CDR3 bases are TGTGCCAGCAGTTTAGCGAGCGGGGGGGCAGGAACAGATACGCAGTATTTT.

About this clonotype: A read error is possible here, since a much larger clone lies one base away. The gene calls are TRBV29-1 and TRBJ2-7; D gene ambiguous. The J call is in doubt because the DNA end fits TRBJ2-5 better. The CDR3 has 12 amino acids. The V gene's germline CDR1 is SQVTM and CDR2 ANQGSEA. The CDR3 region has the DNA TGCAGCGCGATAGGTGCTGTCGAGACCCAGTACTTC. This translates into CSAIGAVETQYF.